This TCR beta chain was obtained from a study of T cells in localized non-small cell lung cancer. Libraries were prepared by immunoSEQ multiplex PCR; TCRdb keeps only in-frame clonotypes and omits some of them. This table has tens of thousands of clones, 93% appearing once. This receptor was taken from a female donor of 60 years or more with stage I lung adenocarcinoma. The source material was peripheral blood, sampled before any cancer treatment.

The CDR3: CASSQSWQISNQPQHF. As DNA, the CDR3 is TGTGCCAGCAGCCAATCGTGGCAGATTAGCAATCAGCCCCAGCATTTT. The J gene is TRBJ1-5, the V gene TRBV16; D is undetermined. The CDR3 extends over 16 amino acids. Germline V gene sequence: CDR1 KGHSY, CDR2 FQNENV. V dropped 0 bases and J dropped 0 bases, with 9 bases sitting between them.